Shown below are 27 T cell receptor beta chains from a single sample sequenced in a study of cytomegalovirus exposure and HLA in healthy donors. 60 Vbeta and 13 Jbeta primers were used in PCR. The protocol was immunoSEQ multiplex PCR, while the TCRdb copy is restricted to in-frame clones and leaves out a portion. Recorded here are 150,000 to 200,000 clones; the top ten clones represent 0.7% to 0.8%. Input material: PBMCs. Source of these receptors: a woman aged 18-29 years in good health and CMV-seropositive.

The gene calls are TRBV10-3 and TRBJ1-2; the match to TRBD1 covers 8 bases. Germline V CDR1 and CDR2: ENHRY, SYGVKD. V shed 11 bases, J shed 0 bases, and the junction held 5 bases outside the gene matches. CDR3 length: 13 residues. CDR3: CALRTGTNYGYTF. Written as DNA, the CDR3 is TGTGCCTTGCGGACAGGGACTAACTATGGCTACACCTTC.

Notes on this clone: The junction departs from germline at one end; a sequencing error may be responsible. The J gene is TRBJ2-5, the V gene TRBV5-1, with 7 bases identical to TRBD2. This CDR3 is 15 amino acids long. The V gene's germline CDR1 is SGHRS and CDR2 YFSETQ. The DNA of the CDR3 is TGCGCCAGCAGCATGACTCCGGGACCGCGGGAGACTCAGTACTTC. Its protein is CASSMTPGPRETQYF.

This chain uses TRBV12-5 with TRBJ1-6; D is uncertain. Deletions cut 3 bases from V and 7 bases from J, with 22 bases between. CDR3 size: 18 residues. The germline V gene has CDR1 LGHNT and CDR2 FRNRAP. CDR3 protein: CASGFLITRTQINSPLHF. The DNA of the CDR3 is TGTGCTAGTGGTTTCCTCATAACACGGACTCAGATAAATTCACCCCTCCACTTT. Full variable domain (rest looked up from reference TRBV12-5 and TRBJ1-6): DARVTQTPRHKVTEMGQEVTMRCQPILGHNTVFWYRQTMMQGLELLAYFRNRAPLDDSGMPKDRFSAEMPDATLATLKIQPSEPRDSAVYFCASGFLITRTQINSPLHFGNGTRLTVT.

The CDR3 coding sequence is TGTGCCAGCGGAAAAGACAGGGGCGCAGAGACCCAGTACTTC. Protein product: CASGKDRGAETQYF. The chain has TRBV6-1 and TRBJ2-5, with 8 nucleotides matching TRBD1. The CDR3 runs to 14 residues. Germline loops: CDR1 MNHNS, CDR2 SASEGT. The V and J ends lost 8 bases and 4 bases, in that order; junction bases with no gene match: 9.

The chain combines TRBV6-1 with TRBJ2-3; 8 bases map to TRBD2. V dropped 7 bases and J dropped 4; count of bases not matched to a gene: 4. The CDR3 runs to 13 residues. Germline values: CDR1 MNHNS, CDR2 SASEGT. CDR3 region: CASNSGEADTQYF. CDR3 bases: TGTGCCAGCAATAGCGGGGAAGCAGATACGCAGTATTTT.

The CDR3 loop reads CASSPSSNQPQHF. The CDR3 DNA reads as TGTGCCAGCAGCCCCTCGAGTAATCAGCCCCAGCATTTT. The chain is built from TRBV7-2 and TRBJ1-5; D gene uncertain. With 5 bases removed from V and 4 bases from J, the gap between germline ends came to 9 bases. Germline assignment: CDR1 SGHTA and CDR2 FQGNSA. The CDR3 contains 13 residues. Full variable domain (missing parts from reference TRBV7-2 and TRBJ1-5): GAGVSQSPSNKVTEKGKDVELRCDPISGHTALYWYRQSLGQGLEFLIYFQGNSAPDKSGLPSDRFSAERTGGSVSTLTIQRTQQEDSAVYLCASSPSSNQPQHFGDGTRLSIL.

CDR3 loop: CASSSSSDGEQFF. CDR3 coding DNA: TGTGCCAGCAGCTCCTCTAGTGACGGTGAGCAGTTCTTC. The V gene is TRBV13, the J gene TRBJ2-1; D is uncertain. V was cut by 4 bases and J by 9 bases, with 13 bases left in between. This CDR3 has 13 residues. Germline V gene lookup returns CDR1 PRHDT and CDR2 FYEKMQ (reference sequence).

The chain uses TRBV25-1 and TRBJ1-2, with D hard to call. Trimming took off 6 bases at V and 8 bases at J, with 16 bases between the two ends. The germline gives CDR1 MGHDK, CDR2 SYGVNS. The CDR3 extends over 13 amino acids. In DNA form, the CDR3 reads TGTGCCAGCAGGGAGAGCGTGAGGGTCGGCTACACCTTC. The encoded protein is CASRESVRVGYTF.

This CDR3 reads CASSDGVLSHYGYTF. As DNA, the CDR3 is TGTGCCAGCAGCGACGGAGTGCTCAGCCACTATGGCTACACCTTC. V usage is TRBV6-1 and J usage is TRBJ1-2; D call uncertain. From germline, CDR1 is MNHNS and CDR2 SASEGT. The CDR3 sequence is 15 residues long. V dropped 6 bases and J dropped 3 bases, with 17 bases sitting between them.

V is TRBV7-2 and J is TRBJ2-2; 8 bases agree with TRBD2. Germline V gives CDR1 SGHTA, CDR2 FQGNSA. This CDR3 comprises 17 residues. After removal of 4 bases from V and 3 bases from J, the junction contained 10 bases not matched to a gene. In DNA form, the CDR3 reads TGTGCCAGCAGCTCCTTGGCGGGGGGAATAGACACCGGGGAGCTGTTTTTT. Translated: CASSSLAGGIDTGELFF.

The chain employs TRBV6-5 and TRBJ1-6; D is possibly TRBD1 (6 bases). The CDR3 runs to 16 residues. Germline values: CDR1 MNHEY, CDR2 SVGAGI. V lost 4 bases and J 3 bases, leaving 13 bases between the germline ends. The CDR3: CASSSPVDSYNSPLHF. The CDR3 DNA is TGTGCCAGCAGTTCCCCGGTGGACAGCTATAATTCACCCCTCCACTTT.

The chain couples TRBV5-1 to TRBJ2-6; no definite D call. V lost 0 bases to trimming and J lost 0 bases, with 10 bases between them. The CDR3 loop spans 17 amino acids. Germline V gene sequence: CDR1 SGHRS, CDR2 YFSETQ. CDR3 DNA: TGCGCCAGCAGCTTGGTCAGTGCCTCCTCTGGGGCCAACGTCCTGACTTTC. As protein: CASSLVSASSGANVLTF.

This sequence joins TRBV4-1 and TRBJ1-3; 7 nucleotides agree with TRBD1. Per germline, CDR1 MGHRA and CDR2 YSYEKL. J was trimmed by 0 bases and V by 3 bases; bases with no gene match: 8. CDR3 length: 17 residues. CDR3 coding DNA: TGCGCCAGCAGCCACACCCTACAGGGGAGCTCTGGAAACACCATATATTTT. Its protein is CASSHTLQGSSGNTIYF.

This sequence joins TRBV7-2 and TRBJ2-5; 9 bases line up with TRBD1. The germline gives CDR1 SGHTA, CDR2 FQGNSA. V lost 1 base to trimming and J lost 6 bases; unmatched junction nucleotides: 3. This CDR3 has 14 amino acids. The CDR3 loop reads CASSLEQGAKTQYF. The CDR3 region has the DNA TGTGCCAGCAGCTTAGAACAGGGGGCAAAGACCCAGTACTTC.

The J gene is TRBJ1-3, the V gene TRBV18, with no clear D. This CDR3 is built from 15 residues. CDR1 and CDR2 from the germline V gene are KGHSH and LQKENI. Trimming removed 3 bases at V and 0 bases at J, with 9 bases between. As DNA, the CDR3 is TGTGCCAGCTCACCGTACGAGAGCTCTGGAAACACCATATATTTT. Residues: CASSPYESSGNTIYF.

The chain employs TRBV10-2 and TRBJ2-1; 8 nucleotides match TRBD1. The germline V gene has CDR1 WSHSY and CDR2 SAAADI. This CDR3 region has 14 residues. Trimming took 5 bases from V and 3 from J; bases not matched to a gene: 3. The CDR3 loop is CASSLQGDYNEQFF. For the CDR3, the DNA is TGCGCCAGCAGTTTACAGGGGGACTACAATGAGCAGTTCTTC.

The chain employs TRBV18 and TRBJ2-3, with a weak D call TRBD1 (6 bases). Between the trimmed V and J ends, which lost 2 bases and 6 bases, there was a span of 12 bases. Germline V gene lookup returns CDR1 KGHSH and CDR2 LQKENI. The CDR3 extends over 14 amino acids. DNA of the CDR3: TGTGCCAGCTCACCAAAGGGTCAGGGGGATACGCAGTATTTT. Amino acid sequence: CASSPKGQGDTQYF.

This chain uses TRBV19 with TRBJ2-2, with D hard to call. The CDR3 sequence is 14 residues long. Between the trimmed V and J ends, which lost 1 base and 6 bases, there was a span of 9 bases. Germline CDR1 is LNHDA and CDR2 is SQIVND (reference sequence). The CDR3, as DNA: TGTGCCAGTAGTATAGGAAGCGAAGCCGGGGAGCTGTTTTTT. Protein: CASSIGSEAGELFF.

V usage is TRBV30 and J usage is TRBJ1-2; 8 bases align to TRBD1. Germline CDR1 reads GTSNPN; CDR2 reads SVGIG (reference sequence). CDR3 size: 14 residues. V trimming: 0 bases; J trimming: 4 bases; junction bases outside the gene matches: 4. CDR3 loop: CAWSVDRGTYGYTF. The DNA of the CDR3 is TGTGCCTGGAGTGTCGACAGGGGAACCTATGGCTACACCTTC.

CDR3 amino acids: CASSATSGSAYNEQFF. The CDR3 DNA reads as TGTGCCAGCAGTGCTACTAGCGGGAGTGCCTACAATGAGCAGTTCTTC. The chain couples TRBV6-1 to TRBJ2-1; TRBD2 aligns across 11 bases. Germline CDR1 and CDR2: MNHNS and SASEGT. This CDR3 has 16 amino acids. Germline trimming cut 4 bases from V and 2 bases from J; bases unmatched to any gene: 4.

This chain links TRBV6-1 with TRBJ1-1, with D possibly TRBD1 on 5 matching bases. The CDR3 covers 14 residues. Per the germline V gene, CDR1 is MNHNS and CDR2 is SASEGT. V was trimmed by 7 bases and J by 1 base, leaving 13 bases between them. CDR3 sequence reads: CASTLRGGNTEAFF. CDR3 nucleotides: TGTGCCAGCACCCTCCGGGGGGGGAACACTGAAGCTTTCTTT.

V usage is TRBV11-1 and J usage is TRBJ1-1; maybe TRBD1 (5 bases). The CDR3 covers 14 residues. V was shortened by 2 bases and J by 5 bases, with 12 bases between the two germline ends. CDR1 and CDR2 (germline): SGHAT, FQDESV (reference sequence). The DNA of the CDR3 is TGTGCCAGCAGCTTAAAGGGGTTGGGAACTGAAGCTTTCTTT. It specifies CASSLKGLGTEAFF.

This chain connects TRBV25-1 to TRBJ2-2; 8 bases agree with TRBD1. Germline V lookup: CDR1 MGHDK, CDR2 SYGVNS. Losses at the gene ends were 5 bases for V and 4 bases for J; bases not matched to a gene: 3. The CDR3 consists of 14 residues. In DNA, the CDR3 is TGTGCCAGCAGTAACAGGGGGTTCACCGGGGAGCTGTTTTTT. This sequence encodes CASSNRGFTGELFF.

This chain links TRBV6-1 with TRBJ1-3; D not certain. Germline assignment: CDR1 MNHNS and CDR2 SASEGT. V lost 6 bases and J 0 bases, leaving 9 bases between the germline ends. The CDR3 contains 14 residues. This chain's CDR3 is CASRPEPSGNTIYF. Written as DNA, the CDR3 is TGTGCCAGCAGACCGGAGCCCTCTGGAAACACCATATATTTT.

The V and J genes are TRBV30 and TRBJ1-2; D not resolved. Germline lookup yields CDR1 GTSNPN and CDR2 SVGIG (reference sequence). V lost 0 bases and J 13 bases, leaving 15 bases between the germline ends. This CDR3 is 12 amino acids long. The CDR3 reads CAWSVLLLPLTF. The DNA for the CDR3 is TGTGCCTGGAGTGTACTTTTGCTTCCCCTCACCTTC.

V gene TRBV18 combines with J gene TRBJ1-1; D might be TRBD1 (6 bases). V lost 0 bases, J lost 12 bases, and 17 bases lay in between. CDR3 size: 14 residues. Germline lookup yields CDR1 KGHSH and CDR2 LQKENI. The CDR3 DNA follows: TGTGCCAGCTCACCACCGTACAGGGTCGTTGCTTCTTTCTTT. This sequence encodes CASSPPYRVVASFF.

V usage is TRBV29-1 and J usage is TRBJ2-5; TRBD1 aligns across 10 bases. Near its end, the DNA agrees better with TRBJ2-7, so the J call may be wrong. The CDR3 is 15 residues long. Per germline, CDR1 SQVTM and CDR2 ANQGSEA. CDR3 sequence: CSVEGAGQGIDEQYF. Here the CDR3 DNA reads TGCAGCGTTGAAGGGGCGGGACAGGGGATTGACGAGCAGTACTTC.